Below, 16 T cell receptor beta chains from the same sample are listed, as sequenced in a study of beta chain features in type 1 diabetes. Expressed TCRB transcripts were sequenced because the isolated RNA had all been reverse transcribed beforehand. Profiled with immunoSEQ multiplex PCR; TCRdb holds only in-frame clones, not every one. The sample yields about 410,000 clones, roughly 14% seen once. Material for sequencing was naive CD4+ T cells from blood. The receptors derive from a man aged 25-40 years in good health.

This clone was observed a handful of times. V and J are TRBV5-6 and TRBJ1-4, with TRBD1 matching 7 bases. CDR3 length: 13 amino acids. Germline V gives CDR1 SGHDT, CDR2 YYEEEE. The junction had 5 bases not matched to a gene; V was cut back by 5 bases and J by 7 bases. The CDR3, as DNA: TGTGCCAGCAGGTCGACAGGGACTGAAAAACTGTTTTTT. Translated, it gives CASRSTGTEKLFF.

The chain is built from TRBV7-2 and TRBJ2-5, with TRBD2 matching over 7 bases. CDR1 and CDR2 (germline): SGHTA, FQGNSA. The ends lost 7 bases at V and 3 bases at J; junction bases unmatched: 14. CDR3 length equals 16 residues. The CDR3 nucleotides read TGTGCCAGCACCCAGTCATGGCAGGGAGGGAAAGAGACCCAGTACTTC. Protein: CASTQSWQGGKETQYF.

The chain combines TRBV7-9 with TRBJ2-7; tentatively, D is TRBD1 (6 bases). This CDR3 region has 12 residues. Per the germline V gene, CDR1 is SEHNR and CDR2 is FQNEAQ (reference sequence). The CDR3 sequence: CASSSPPGALEV. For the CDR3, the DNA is TGTGCCAGCAGCTCCCCACCAGGGGCTCTGGAGGTC.

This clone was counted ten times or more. Here the CDR3 DNA reads TGCAGCGTTGATTTTCTAGCGGGATATGGCGAGCAGTTCTTC. It codes for CSVDFLAGYGEQFF. V and J are TRBV29-1 and TRBJ2-1, with 9 bases matching TRBD2. V lost 3 bases, J lost 10 bases, and 10 bases stayed unmatched. The CDR3 contains 14 residues. Germline V CDR1 and CDR2: SQVTM, ANQGSEA.

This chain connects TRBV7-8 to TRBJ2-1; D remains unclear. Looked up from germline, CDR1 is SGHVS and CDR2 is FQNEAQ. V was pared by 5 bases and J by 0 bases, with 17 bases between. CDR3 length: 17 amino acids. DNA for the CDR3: TGTGCCAGCAGCCCCCCCATCTTGCGTAGCTCCTACAATGAGCAGTTCTTC. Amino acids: CASSPPILRSSYNEQFF.

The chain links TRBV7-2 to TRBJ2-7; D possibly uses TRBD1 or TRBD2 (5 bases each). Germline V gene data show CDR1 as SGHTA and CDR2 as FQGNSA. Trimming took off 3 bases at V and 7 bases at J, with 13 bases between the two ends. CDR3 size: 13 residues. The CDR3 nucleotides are TGTGCCAGCAGCTTCGGTGGTGAGGGGGAGCAGTACTTC. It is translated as CASSFGGEGEQYF.

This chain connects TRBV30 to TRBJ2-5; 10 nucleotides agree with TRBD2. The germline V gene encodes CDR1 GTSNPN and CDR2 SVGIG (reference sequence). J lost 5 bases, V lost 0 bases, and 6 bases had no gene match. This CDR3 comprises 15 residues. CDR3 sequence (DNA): TGTGCCTGGAGTGTACGACTAGCGGGTATTGAGACCCAGTACTTC. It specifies CAWSVRLAGIETQYF.

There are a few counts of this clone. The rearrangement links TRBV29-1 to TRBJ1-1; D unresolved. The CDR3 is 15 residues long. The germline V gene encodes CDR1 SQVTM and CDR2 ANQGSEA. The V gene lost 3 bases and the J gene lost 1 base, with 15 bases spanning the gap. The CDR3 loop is CSVDTPWGGNTEAFF. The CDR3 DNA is TGCAGCGTTGACACCCCCTGGGGTGGGAACACTGAAGCTTTCTTT.

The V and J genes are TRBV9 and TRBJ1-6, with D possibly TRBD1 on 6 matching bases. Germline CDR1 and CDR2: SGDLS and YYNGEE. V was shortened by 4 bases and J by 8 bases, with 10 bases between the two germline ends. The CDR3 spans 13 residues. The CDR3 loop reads CASSSPGDSPLHF. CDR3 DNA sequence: TGTGCCAGCAGCTCTCCAGGGGATTCACCCCTCCACTTT.

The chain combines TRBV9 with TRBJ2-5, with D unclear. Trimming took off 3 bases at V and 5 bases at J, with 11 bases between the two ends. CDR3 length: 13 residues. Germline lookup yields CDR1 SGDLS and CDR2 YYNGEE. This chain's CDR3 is CASSAVGWETQYF. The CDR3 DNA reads TGTGCCAGCAGCGCCGTGGGGTGGGAGACCCAGTACTTC. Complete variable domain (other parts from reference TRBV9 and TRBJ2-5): DSGVTQTPKHLITATGQRVTLRCSPRSGDLSVYWYQQSLDQGLQFLIQYYNGEERAKGNILERFSAQQFPDLHSELNLSSLELGDSALYFCASSAVGWETQYFGPGTRLLVL.

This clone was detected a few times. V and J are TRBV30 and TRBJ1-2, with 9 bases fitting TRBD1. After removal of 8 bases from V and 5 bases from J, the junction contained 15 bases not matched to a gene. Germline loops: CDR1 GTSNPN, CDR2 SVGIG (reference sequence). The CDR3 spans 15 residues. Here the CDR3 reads CAGWIEGQGGYGYTF. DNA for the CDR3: TGTGCCGGGTGGATAGAGGGACAGGGAGGGTATGGCTACACCTTC.

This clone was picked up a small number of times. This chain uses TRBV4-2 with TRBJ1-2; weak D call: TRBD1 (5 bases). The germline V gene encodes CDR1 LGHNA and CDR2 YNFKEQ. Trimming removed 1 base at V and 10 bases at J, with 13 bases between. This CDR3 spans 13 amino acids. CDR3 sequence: CASSQGTGDYYTF. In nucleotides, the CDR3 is TGTGCCAGCAGCCAAGGAACGGGGGATTACTACACCTTC.

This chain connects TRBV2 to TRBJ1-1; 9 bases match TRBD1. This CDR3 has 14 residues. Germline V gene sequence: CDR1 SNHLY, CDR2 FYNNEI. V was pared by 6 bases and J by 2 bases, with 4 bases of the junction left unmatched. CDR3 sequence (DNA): TGTGCCAGCAGGGGACAGGGTTTTAACACTGAAGCTTTCTTT. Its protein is CASRGQGFNTEAFF.

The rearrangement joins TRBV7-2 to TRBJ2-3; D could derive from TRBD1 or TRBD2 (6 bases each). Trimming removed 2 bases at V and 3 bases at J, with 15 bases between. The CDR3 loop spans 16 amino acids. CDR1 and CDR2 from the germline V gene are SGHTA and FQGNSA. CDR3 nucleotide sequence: TGTGCCAGCAGCTTAATGGGTGGAGGGGGAACAGATACGCAGTATTTT. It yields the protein CASSLMGGGGTDTQYF.

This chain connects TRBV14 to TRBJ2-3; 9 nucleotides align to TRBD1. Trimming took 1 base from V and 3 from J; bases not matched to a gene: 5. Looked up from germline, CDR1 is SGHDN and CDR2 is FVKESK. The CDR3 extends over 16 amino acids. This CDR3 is CASSQVSGTGTDTQYF. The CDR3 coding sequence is TGTGCCAGCAGCCAAGTATCCGGGACAGGGACAGATACGCAGTATTTT.

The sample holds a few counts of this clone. The CDR3 DNA follows: TGTGCCAGTAGTCTGGGCTTCACAGATACGCAGTATTTT. Protein product: CASSLGFTDTQYF. V is TRBV19 and J is TRBJ2-3, with unresolved D. The CDR3 runs to 13 residues. V gave up 5 bases and J gave up 2 bases, with 8 bases separating them. Germline lookup yields CDR1 LNHDA and CDR2 SQIVND (reference sequence).